The 25 T cell receptor beta chains below were found in one sample sequenced in a study of shared clonotypes between healthy human individuals. Profiling relied on immunoSEQ multiplex PCR, and the TCRdb table lists in-frame clones only, not all of them. The table shows around 700,000 clones, with approximately 79% occurring only once. The specimen was memory CD4+ T cells sorted from blood. Sample subset: CD45RA-negative fraction. The receptors were sampled from a woman younger than 45 in good health.

The V call is TRBV10-3, the J call TRBJ2-5; no reliable D call. Per germline, CDR1 ENHRY and CDR2 SYGVKD. Trimming left V 8 bases short and J 5 bases short, with 12 bases between. This CDR3 has 12 residues. Written as DNA, the CDR3 is TGTGCCATCTCCGACCTCCTGGAGACCCAGTACTTC. Its protein is CAISDLLETQYF.

The CDR3 DNA reads TGTGCCAGCAGTTTTATGGGAGGCAGGAGGGGTGAAAAACTGTTTTTT. Protein sequence: CASSFMGGRRGEKLFF. The chain couples TRBV28 to TRBJ1-4; possibly TRBD1 for D (5 bases). Germline V CDR1 and CDR2: MDHEN, SYDVKM. The ends were cut back, 3 bases at V and 7 bases at J, with 18 bases in the middle. This CDR3 has 16 residues. Complete variable domain (other parts from reference TRBV28 and TRBJ1-4): DVKVTQSSRYLVKRTGEKVFLECVQDMDHENMFWYRQDPGLGLRLIYFSYDVKMKEKGDIPEGYSVSREKKERFSLILESASTNQTSMYLCASSFMGGRRGEKLFFGSGTQLSVL.

The DNA for the CDR3 is TGCGCCAGCAGCTTTTTTCAGCGGGAGGGTAGAGCCGGGGAGCTGTTTTTT. Translating gives CASSFFQREGRAGELFF. The chain recombines TRBV5-1 with TRBJ2-2; 10 bases map to TRBD2. With 2 bases clipped from V and 6 bases from J, the junction kept 10 bases outside the gene matches. This CDR3 contains 17 residues. Germline lookup yields CDR1 SGHRS and CDR2 YFSETQ.

This chain connects TRBV30 to TRBJ2-6; possibly TRBD1 for D (6 bases). Germline loops: CDR1 GTSNPN, CDR2 SVGIG (reference sequence). The V and J ends lost 1 base and 0 bases respectively, with 13 bases between them. The CDR3 is 17 residues long. The CDR3 region is CAWSADRFSSGANVLTF. In DNA, the CDR3 is TGTGCCTGGAGTGCCGACAGGTTTAGCTCTGGGGCCAACGTCCTGACTTTC.

This clone was observed a single time. Other nucleotide sequences in the sample specify the same CDR3. This chain joins TRBV18 and TRBJ1-3; D is unclear. CDR1 and CDR2 from the germline V gene are KGHSH and LQKENI. The CDR3 runs to 15 residues. Trimming took off 3 bases at V and 0 bases at J, with 9 bases between the two ends. CDR3 sequence reads: CASSPAPSSGNTIYF. The CDR3 bases are TGTGCCAGCTCACCCGCCCCGAGCTCTGGAAACACCATATATTTT.

V usage is TRBV2 and J usage is TRBJ1-2; D unclear. Deletions cut 0 bases from V and 4 bases from J, with 3 bases between. The CDR3 sequence is 12 residues long. Germline V lookup: CDR1 SNHLY, CDR2 FYNNEI. The CDR3 DNA follows: TGTGCCAGCAGTGAAGCGCCCTATGGCTACACCTTC. Translated: CASSEAPYGYTF.

The chain employs TRBV28 and TRBJ1-2; 10 nucleotides agree with TRBD1. The V segment lost 10 bases and the J segment 3 bases; nucleotides outside the gene matches: 5. From germline, CDR1 is MDHEN and CDR2 SYDVKM. The CDR3 contains 13 residues. The CDR3 sequence: CATKTGGYYGYTF. Here the CDR3 DNA reads TGTGCCACCAAGACAGGGGGCTACTATGGCTACACCTTC.

This sequence joins TRBV27 and TRBJ2-3; D possibly corresponds to TRBD1 (5 bases). The germline gives CDR1 MNHEY, CDR2 SMNVEV (reference sequence). V lost 0 bases to trimming and J lost 9 bases, with 19 bases between them. CDR3 size: 16 residues. CDR3 in DNA: TGTGCCAGCAGTTTATCTGGGGCTACCCTGGTGTGGACGCAGTATTTT. Its protein is CASSLSGATLVWTQYF.

The chain employs TRBV7-2 and TRBJ1-6, with a tentative D call TRBD1 (5 bases). V lost 1 base and J lost 7, with 14 bases in between. This CDR3 contains 16 residues. CDR1 SGHTA and CDR2 FQGNSA come from the germline V gene. The CDR3 spells CASSLGGTVRNSPLHF. The CDR3 region has the DNA TGTGCCAGCAGCTTAGGGGGGACCGTTAGAAATTCACCCCTCCACTTT.

The chain has TRBV6-6 and TRBJ2-2, with D possibly being TRBD2 (5 bases). CDR1 and CDR2 (germline): MNHNY, SVGAGI (reference sequence). The CDR3 is 13 residues long. Trimming stripped 8 bases from V and 4 bases from J, with 11 bases between. The CDR3 DNA reads as TGTGCCAGCGGGAGCTCGTCCACCGGGGAGCTGTTTTTT. Protein: CASGSSSTGELFF.

Comments on this clone: The identical CDR3 is also encoded by other nucleotide sequences in the sample. The chain is built from TRBV18 and TRBJ2-7; D is uncertain. The CDR3 covers 15 residues. V gave up 1 base and J gave up 4 bases, with 14 bases separating them. Germline V gene lookup returns CDR1 KGHSH and CDR2 LQKENI. Here the CDR3 reads CASSPRDPGYYEQYF. In nucleotides, the CDR3 is TGTGCCAGCTCACCACGTGACCCAGGATATTACGAGCAGTACTTC. Supplemented by reference TRBV18 and TRBJ2-7, the full variable domain reads NAGVMQNPRHLVRRRGQEARLRCSPMKGHSHVYWYRQLPEEGLKFMVYLQKENIIDESGMPKERFSAEFPKEGPSILRIQQVVRGDSAAYFCASSPRDPGYYEQYFGPGTRLTVT.

Regarding this clone: This same CDR3 is encoded by further DNA sequences in the sample. The chain recombines TRBV9 with TRBJ2-3; the D gene is possibly TRBD1 (5 bases). Germline V gene lookup returns CDR1 SGDLS and CDR2 YYNGEE. This CDR3 region has 16 residues. Trimming took 0 bases from V and 0 from J, leaving 11 bases between them. The CDR3, as DNA: TGTGCCAGCAGCGTAGGAGGCAGGGTCAGCACAGATACGCAGTATTTT. As protein: CASSVGGRVSTDTQYF.

The chain is built from TRBV29-1 and TRBJ2-1; 8 nucleotides line up with TRBD2. V was clipped by 4 bases and J by 0 bases; unmatched bases: 11. CDR3 length: 17 residues. The V gene's germline CDR1 is SQVTM and CDR2 ANQGSEA. The CDR3 protein is CSVVSGSVLSSYNEQFF. The CDR3, as DNA: TGCAGCGTTGTAAGCGGGAGTGTCCTAAGCTCCTACAATGAGCAGTTCTTC.

CDR3 region: CASSRGGRNEQYF. Written as DNA, the CDR3 is TGTGCCAGCAGCCGCGGGGGGAGGAACGAGCAGTACTTC. V and J are TRBV5-4 and TRBJ2-7, with TRBD2 matching 8 bases. Trimming at V came to 4 bases and at J to 5 bases, leaving 5 bases not matched to a gene. This CDR3 is 13 amino acids long. Per the germline V gene, CDR1 is SGHNT and CDR2 is YYREEE (reference sequence).

J is TRBJ1-5 and V is TRBV28; D is unresolved. The V gene's germline CDR1 is MDHEN and CDR2 SYDVKM. V lost 5 bases and J lost 11, with 16 bases in between. The CDR3 sequence is 13 residues long. The CDR3 region is CASSPLTPSAQHF. CDR3 nucleotides: TGTGCCAGCAGTCCCCTGACCCCGTCGGCCCAGCATTTT.

The rearrangement joins TRBV28 to TRBJ1-4; the D is unclear. Trimming shortened V by 5 bases and J by 6 bases, and 13 bases separated the two germline ends. Germline-derived CDR1 and CDR2 are MDHEN and SYDVKM. The CDR3 length is 14 residues. The CDR3 protein is CASSRPSRDEKLFF. CDR3 nucleotides: TGTGCCAGCAGTCGCCCGTCCCGGGATGAAAAACTGTTTTTT.

The V gene is TRBV2, the J gene TRBJ1-5, with D perhaps TRBD1 (6 bases). The CDR3 runs 12 residues. Looked up from germline, CDR1 is SNHLY and CDR2 is FYNNEI. The germline V and J ends were trimmed by 8 bases and 4 bases, with 9 bases remaining between them. This CDR3 is CASHQGNQPQHF. The CDR3 bases are TGTGCCAGCCACCAGGGGAATCAGCCCCAGCATTTT.

This clone appeared once. The chain uses TRBV19 and TRBJ1-3; D is ambiguous. V gave up 3 bases and J gave up 0 bases, with 6 bases separating them. Germline V lookup: CDR1 LNHDA, CDR2 SQIVND (reference sequence). The CDR3 runs 14 residues. CDR3 in amino acids: CASSIGYSGNTIYF. CDR3 DNA: TGTGCCAGTAGTATCGGGTACTCTGGAAACACCATATATTTT.

This sequence joins TRBV9 and TRBJ2-2; D might be TRBD2 (6 bases). This CDR3 has 18 residues. V lost 2 bases, J lost 3 bases, and 20 bases lay in between. Germline values: CDR1 SGDLS, CDR2 YYNGEE. DNA for the CDR3: TGTGCCAGCAGCGTTTCTAGTGGTGTGTGGAGGGACACCGGGGAGCTGTTTTTT. As protein: CASSVSSGVWRDTGELFF.

This sequence joins TRBV20-1 and TRBJ2-7, with a weak D call TRBD2 (5 bases). V lost 3 bases and J lost 7, with 10 bases in between. Germline V CDR1 and CDR2: DFQATT, SNEGSKA (reference sequence). The CDR3 runs to 11 residues. The CDR3 protein is CSARPSGEQYF. The DNA for the CDR3 is TGCAGTGCTAGGCCCTCGGGGGAGCAGTACTTC.

In regard to this clone: Other DNA sequences in the same sample also yield this CDR3. The chain employs TRBV2 and TRBJ1-1, with TRBD1 matching 8 bases. V trimming: 4 bases; J trimming: 0 bases; junction bases outside the gene matches: 1. The CDR3 consists of 14 residues. Germline CDR1 reads SNHLY; CDR2 reads FYNNEI. The CDR3 sequence: CASSGTGLNTEAFF. DNA for the CDR3: TGTGCCAGCAGTGGGACAGGGTTGAACACTGAAGCTTTCTTT.

The table lists this clone with a few counts. Different DNA sequences within this sample yield the same CDR3. In DNA form, the CDR3 reads TGTGCCAGCAGTGATCCCCAAATGTACCAAGAGACCCAGTACTTC. Translation: CASSDPQMYQETQYF. The chain links TRBV6-1 to TRBJ2-5, with D unresolved. Germline-derived CDR1 and CDR2 are MNHNS and SASEGT. Trimming removed 3 bases from V and 0 bases from J, with 11 bases in between. This CDR3 contains 15 residues.

The V call is TRBV7-8, the J call TRBJ1-2; D is ambiguous. The CDR3 totals 13 residues. Trimming took 5 bases from V and 0 from J, leaving 7 bases between them. Germline V gives CDR1 SGHVS, CDR2 FQNEAQ. The CDR3 loop reads CASSIDANYGYTF. The CDR3, as DNA: TGTGCCAGCAGCATCGACGCTAACTATGGCTACACCTTC.

The chain has TRBV19 and TRBJ2-7, with D possibly being TRBD2 (6 bases). Trimming removed 8 bases at V and 12 bases at J, with 23 bases between. CDR1 is LNHDA and CDR2 is SQIVND in the germline V gene (reference sequence). The CDR3 consists of 13 residues. CDR3 protein: CASGGTSYTPGYF. CDR3 nucleotides: TGTGCCAGTGGCGGGACGTCGTACACTCCAGGGTACTTC.

V and J are TRBV6-5 and TRBJ1-2; perhaps TRBD1 as D (5 bases). CDR3 length equals 15 residues. Germline V gives CDR1 MNHEY, CDR2 SVGAGI. V lost 4 bases, J lost 8 bases, and 20 bases lay in between. CDR3 bases: TGTGCCAGCAGTTTTTCCTTGAGGGGTCTTAGGGGCTACACCTTC. Amino acids: CASSFSLRGLRGYTF.